This TCR beta chain appears in the sequencing data of a study of T-cell memory formation after mild COVID-19. Across the study: TCR clusters were mostly donor specific. Points from the study as a whole: There was a balanced CD4/CD8 profile in clones contracting day 15 to 85, and later expanders leaned CD4+. Prior to infection, memory already included some responding clones, suggesting cross-reactive memory joined.

Only a few counts were recorded for this clonotype. The antigen is not known. Employing constant-segment primers, 5'RACE generated TCR alpha and TCR beta cDNA libraries bearing sample barcodes and UMIs. One entry per CDR3 protein, called by TCRdb with MiXCR from the 5' RACE reads. The repertoire holds around 300,000 distinct CDR3 sequences, with roughly 18% as singletons. Trimming removed 2 bases from V and 4 bases from J, with 11 bases in between. The germline V gene encodes CDR1 SGHTA and CDR2 FQGNSA. The CDR3 has 14 amino acids. The material sequenced was PBMCs or a T cell subset sorted from them (not recorded which). V and J are TRBV7-2 and TRBJ1-2; D gene unclear. This TCR derives from a man younger than 35 who had mild COVID-19 (a few samples of this study predate the infection). Cell type and time point are not known. The CDR3 region is CASSLPETLYGYTF. In DNA form, the CDR3 reads TGTGCCAGCAGCTTACCGGAGACACTCTATGGCTACACCTTC.